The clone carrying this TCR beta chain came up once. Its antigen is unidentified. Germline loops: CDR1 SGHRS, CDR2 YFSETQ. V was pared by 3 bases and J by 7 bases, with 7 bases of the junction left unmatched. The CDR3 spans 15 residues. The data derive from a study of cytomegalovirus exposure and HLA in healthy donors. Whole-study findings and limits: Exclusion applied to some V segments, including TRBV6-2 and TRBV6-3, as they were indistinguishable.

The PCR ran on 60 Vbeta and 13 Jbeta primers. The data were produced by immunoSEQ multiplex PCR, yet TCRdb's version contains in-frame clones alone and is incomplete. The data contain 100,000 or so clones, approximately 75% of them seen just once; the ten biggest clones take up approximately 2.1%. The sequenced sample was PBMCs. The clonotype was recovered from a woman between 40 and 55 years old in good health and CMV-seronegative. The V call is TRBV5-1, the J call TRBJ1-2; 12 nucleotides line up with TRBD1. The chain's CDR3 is CASSWGTGGAVGYTF. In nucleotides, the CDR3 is TGCGCCAGCAGCTGGGGGACAGGGGGCGCGGTTGGCTACACCTTC.